This is a list of T cell receptor beta chains from one sample in a study of beta chain features in type 1 diabetes. This table comes from immunoSEQ multiplex PCR, and its TCRdb copy is limited to in-frame clones, with some not included. Among hundreds of thousands of clones listed, roughly 15% were seen once. The source material was naive CD4+ T cells from blood. These receptors were obtained from a man between 18 and 29 years old in good health. CDR3s include the opening cysteine and the closing phenylalanine or tryptophan. Not every row has a clone size; where given, it reads once, few, many or a size class.

TRBV11-2 | few | 16 | CASSQYRGIHQETQYF
TRBV7-2 | few | 14 | CASSLGLSGNTIYF
TRBV10-3 | . | 14 | CAIRPLDFNTEAFF
TRBV28 | once | 14 | CASSRGQLTDTQYF
TRBV12-5 | few | 16 | CASGLVPSGLDYEQYF
TRBV5-6 | few | 12 | CASSLGQIEAFF
TRBV29-1 | few | 14 | CSVPSASGTPEAFF
TRBV29-1 | . | 15 | CSVGLAGGSTDTQYF
TRBV5-5 | few | 15 | CASSLKTGLGTEAFF
TRBV28 | . | 16 | CASILGGTSGYNEQFF
TRBV30 | . | 13 | CAGPDSSRYGYTF
TRBV7-2 | . | 15 | CASSLNLGASYEQYF
TRBV27 | . | 16 | CASSSSWTGTGNTIYF
TRBV18 | few | 13 | CASSPSGSNEQFF